This TCR beta chain was captured in a study of human T cells and chemical hapten exposure. CDR3 length equals 13 residues. V lost 0 bases and J 1 base, leaving 6 bases between the germline ends. CDR1 is SQVTM, CDR2 ANQGSEA, per germline. The time point was: patch test 1, 2 weeks after DPC sensitization. Stated treatment: therapeutic diphenylcyclopropenone sensitization with weekly scalp DPC. This clonotype appeared many times. Each CDR3 protein gets one entry after TCRdb re-called the RACE reads with MiXCR. Of about 360,000 distinct CDR3 sequences in the sample, roughly 4.8% were seen once. The J gene is TRBJ1-1, the V gene TRBV29-1, with D hard to call. Material: whole blood, obtained in connection with sensitization to the hapten diphenylcyclopropenone (DPC). The clonotype originates from a woman between 50 and 59 years old with alopecia areata. Some clones in this sample may be carry-over from other donors' samples. This CDR3 reads CSVEDTRNTEAFF. The CDR3 DNA follows: TGCAGCGTTGAAGATACCCGGAACACTGAAGCTTTCTTT.